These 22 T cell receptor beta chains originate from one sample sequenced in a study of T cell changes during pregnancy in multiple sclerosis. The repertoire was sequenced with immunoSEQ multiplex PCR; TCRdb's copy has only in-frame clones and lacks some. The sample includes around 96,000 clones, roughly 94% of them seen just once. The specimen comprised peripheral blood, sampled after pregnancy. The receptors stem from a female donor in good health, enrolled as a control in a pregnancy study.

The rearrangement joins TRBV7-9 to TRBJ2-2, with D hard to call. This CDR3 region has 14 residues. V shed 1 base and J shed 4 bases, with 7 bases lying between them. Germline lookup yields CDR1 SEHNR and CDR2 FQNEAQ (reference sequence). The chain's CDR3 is CASSLGGGTGELFF. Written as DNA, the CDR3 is TGTGCCAGCAGCTTAGGCGGCGGCACCGGGGAGCTGTTTTTT. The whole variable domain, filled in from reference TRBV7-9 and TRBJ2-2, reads DTGVSQNPRHKITKRGQNVTFRCDPISEHNRLYWYRQTLGQGPEFLTYFQNEAQLEKSRLLSDRFSAERPKGSFSTLEIQRTEQGDSAMYLCASSLGGGTGELFFGEGSRLTVL.

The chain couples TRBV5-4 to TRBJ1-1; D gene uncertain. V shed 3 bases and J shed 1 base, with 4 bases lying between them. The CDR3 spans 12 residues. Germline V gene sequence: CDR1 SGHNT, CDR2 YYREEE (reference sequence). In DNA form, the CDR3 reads TGTGCCAGCAGCTCCAAGAACACTGAAGCTTTCTTT. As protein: CASSSKNTEAFF.

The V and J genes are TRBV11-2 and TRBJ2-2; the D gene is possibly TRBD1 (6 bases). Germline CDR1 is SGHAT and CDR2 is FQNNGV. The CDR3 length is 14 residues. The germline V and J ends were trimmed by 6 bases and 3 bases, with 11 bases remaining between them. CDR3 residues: CASRGQPHTGELFF. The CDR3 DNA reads TGTGCCAGCAGGGGACAACCACACACCGGGGAGCTGTTTTTT.

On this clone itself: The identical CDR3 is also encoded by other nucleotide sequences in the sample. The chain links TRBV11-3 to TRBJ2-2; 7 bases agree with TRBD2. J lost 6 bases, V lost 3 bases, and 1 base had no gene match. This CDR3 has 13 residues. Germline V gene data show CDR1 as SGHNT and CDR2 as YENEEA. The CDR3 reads CASSLGGAGELFF. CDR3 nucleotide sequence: TGTGCCAGCAGCTTGGGAGGGGCCGGGGAGCTGTTTTTT.

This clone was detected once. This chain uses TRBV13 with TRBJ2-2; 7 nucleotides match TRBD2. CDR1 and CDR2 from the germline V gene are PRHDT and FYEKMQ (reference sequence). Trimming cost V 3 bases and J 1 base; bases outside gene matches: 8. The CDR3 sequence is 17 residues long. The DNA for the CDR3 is TGTGCCAGCAGCTTGTTGACTAGCTTTGAGAACACCGGGGAGCTGTTTTTT. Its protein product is CASSLLTSFENTGELFF.

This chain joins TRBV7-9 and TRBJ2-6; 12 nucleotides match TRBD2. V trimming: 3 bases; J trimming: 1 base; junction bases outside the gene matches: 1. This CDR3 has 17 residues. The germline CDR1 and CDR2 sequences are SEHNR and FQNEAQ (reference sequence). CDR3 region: CASSFTSGRSGANVLTF. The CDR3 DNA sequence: TGTGCCAGCAGCTTTACTAGCGGGAGGTCTGGGGCCAACGTCCTGACTTTC.

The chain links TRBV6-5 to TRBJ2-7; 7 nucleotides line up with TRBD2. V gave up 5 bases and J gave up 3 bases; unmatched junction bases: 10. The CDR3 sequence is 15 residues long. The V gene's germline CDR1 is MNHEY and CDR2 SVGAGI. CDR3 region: CASSLGEGTYYEQYF. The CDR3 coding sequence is TGTGCCAGCAGTCTCGGGGAGGGGACCTACTACGAGCAGTACTTC.

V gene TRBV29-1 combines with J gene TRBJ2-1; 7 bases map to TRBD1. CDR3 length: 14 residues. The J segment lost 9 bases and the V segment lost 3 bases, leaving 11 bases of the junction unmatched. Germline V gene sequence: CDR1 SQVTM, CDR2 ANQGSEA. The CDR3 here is CSVEKWDSSSEQFF. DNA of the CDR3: TGCAGCGTTGAGAAATGGGACAGCTCGAGTGAGCAGTTCTTC.

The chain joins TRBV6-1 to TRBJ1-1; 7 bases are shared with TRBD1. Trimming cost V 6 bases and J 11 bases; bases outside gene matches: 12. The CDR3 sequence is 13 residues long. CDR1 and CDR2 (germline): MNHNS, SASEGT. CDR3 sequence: CASRPKQGLSAFF. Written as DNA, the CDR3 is TGTGCCAGCAGACCCAAACAGGGGTTATCGGCTTTCTTT.

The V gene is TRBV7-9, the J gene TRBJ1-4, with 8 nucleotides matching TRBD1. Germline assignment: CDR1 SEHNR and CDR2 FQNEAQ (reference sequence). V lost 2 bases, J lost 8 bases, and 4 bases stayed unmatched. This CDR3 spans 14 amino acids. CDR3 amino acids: CASSLTGGLEKLFF. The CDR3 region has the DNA TGTGCCAGCAGCTTAACAGGGGGGTTAGAAAAACTGTTTTTT.

The CDR3 DNA reads as TGTGCCAGCAGCTTAGTATGGTTTGGGGCTCCCACTGAAGCTTTCTTT. This sequence encodes CASSLVWFGAPTEAFF. V usage is TRBV11-1 and J usage is TRBJ1-1, with TRBD1 as a possible D gene (5 bases). Germline V gene data show CDR1 as SGHAT and CDR2 as FQDESV (reference sequence). CDR3 size: 16 residues. The germline V and J ends were trimmed by 1 base and 4 bases, with 16 bases remaining between them.

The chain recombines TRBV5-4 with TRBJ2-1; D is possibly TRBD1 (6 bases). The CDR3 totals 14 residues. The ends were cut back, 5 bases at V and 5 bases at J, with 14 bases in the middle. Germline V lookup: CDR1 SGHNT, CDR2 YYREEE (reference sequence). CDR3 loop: CASRPAGGNNEQFF. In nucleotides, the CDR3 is TGTGCCAGCAGACCCGCTGGGGGCAACAATGAGCAGTTCTTC.

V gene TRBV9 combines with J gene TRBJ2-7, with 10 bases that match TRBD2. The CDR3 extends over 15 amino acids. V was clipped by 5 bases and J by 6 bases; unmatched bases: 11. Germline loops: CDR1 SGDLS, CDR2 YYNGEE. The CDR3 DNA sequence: TGTGCCAGCAGTTCCTATCTAGCGGGAGCGTCCGAGCAGTACTTC. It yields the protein CASSSYLAGASEQYF.

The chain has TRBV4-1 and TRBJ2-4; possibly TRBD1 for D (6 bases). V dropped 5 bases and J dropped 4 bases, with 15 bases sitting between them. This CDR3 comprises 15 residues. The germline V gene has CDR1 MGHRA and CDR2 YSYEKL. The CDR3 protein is CASSTTGTQKNIQYF. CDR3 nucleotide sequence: TGCGCCAGCAGCACGACCGGGACACAGAAAAACATTCAGTACTTC.

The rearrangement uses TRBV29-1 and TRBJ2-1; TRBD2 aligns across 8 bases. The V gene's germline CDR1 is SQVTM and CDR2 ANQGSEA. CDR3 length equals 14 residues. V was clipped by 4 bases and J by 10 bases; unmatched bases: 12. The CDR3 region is CSVVETSASGEQFF. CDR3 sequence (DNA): TGCAGCGTTGTTGAGACTAGCGCTTCAGGGGAGCAGTTCTTC.

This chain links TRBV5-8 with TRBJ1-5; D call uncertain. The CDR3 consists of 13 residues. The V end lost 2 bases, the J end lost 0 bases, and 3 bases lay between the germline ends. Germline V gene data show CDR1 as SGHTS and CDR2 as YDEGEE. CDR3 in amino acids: CASSFSSNQPQHF. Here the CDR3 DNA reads TGTGCCAGCAGCTTCAGTAGCAATCAGCCCCAGCATTTT.

The CDR3 nucleotides read TGTGCCAGCAGGGGGACTAGCGGGAGCTCCGAGCAGTACTTC. Translation: CASRGTSGSSEQYF. This chain uses TRBV2 with TRBJ2-7, with TRBD2 matching over 14 bases. This CDR3 is built from 14 residues. CDR1 SNHLY and CDR2 FYNNEI come from the germline V gene. The J segment lost 6 bases and the V segment lost 6 bases, leaving 4 bases of the junction unmatched.

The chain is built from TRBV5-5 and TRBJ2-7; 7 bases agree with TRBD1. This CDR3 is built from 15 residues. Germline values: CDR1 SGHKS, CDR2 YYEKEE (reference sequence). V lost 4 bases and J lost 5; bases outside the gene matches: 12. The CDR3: CASSHAVTGLDEQYF. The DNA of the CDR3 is TGTGCCAGCAGCCACGCTGTGACAGGGTTGGACGAGCAGTACTTC.

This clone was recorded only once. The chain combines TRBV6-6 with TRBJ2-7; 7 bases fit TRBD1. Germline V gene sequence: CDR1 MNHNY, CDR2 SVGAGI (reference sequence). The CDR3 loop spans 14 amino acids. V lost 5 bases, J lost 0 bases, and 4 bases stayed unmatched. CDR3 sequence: CASSKGARSYEQYF. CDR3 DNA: TGTGCCAGCAGTAAGGGGGCGCGCTCCTACGAGCAGTACTTC.

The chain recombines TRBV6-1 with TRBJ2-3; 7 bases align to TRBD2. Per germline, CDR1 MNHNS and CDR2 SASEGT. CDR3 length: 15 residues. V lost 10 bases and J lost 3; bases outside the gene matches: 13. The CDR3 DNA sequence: TGTGCCACCCGCCTAGCGGACCTTAGGACAGATACGCAGTATTTT. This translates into CATRLADLRTDTQYF.

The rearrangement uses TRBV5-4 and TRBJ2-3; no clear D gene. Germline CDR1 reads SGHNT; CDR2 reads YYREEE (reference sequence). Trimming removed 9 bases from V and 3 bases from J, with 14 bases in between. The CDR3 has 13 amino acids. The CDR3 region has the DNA TGTGCCACAAAAAGGTGGGCGACAGATACGCAGTATTTT. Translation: CATKRWATDTQYF.

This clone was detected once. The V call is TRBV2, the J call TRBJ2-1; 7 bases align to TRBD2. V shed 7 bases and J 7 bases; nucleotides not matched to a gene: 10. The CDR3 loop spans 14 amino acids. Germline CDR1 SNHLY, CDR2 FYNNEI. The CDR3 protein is CASMRWGGKNEQFF. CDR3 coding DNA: TGTGCCAGCATGAGGTGGGGGGGAAAGAATGAGCAGTTCTTC.